These 5 T cell receptor beta chains were all obtained from the same sample, sequenced in a study of CD8 T cells in Susac syndrome (dated by TCRdb to about 2019). Libraries were built with the immunoSEQ multiplex PCR assay. RNA was extracted using the RNeasy kit, and roughly 0.5 to 1 microgram was reverse transcribed with random hexamers. In TCRdb, the public reads were trimmed at Q25 with fastp and aligned with MiXCR, with productive beta chains retained. Every distinct CDR3 protein forms one entry, paired with its most common genes and DNA. The sample table contains 110,000 or so distinct CDR3 sequences; only one count was recorded for around 94% of them. The ten largest make up roughly 0.092% of the sample. Sequenced input: CD4+ T cells from PBMCs. The receptors were sampled from a human donor in good health.

The rearrangement links TRBV12-3 or TRBV12-4 to TRBJ2-5; perhaps TRBD1 as D (6 bases). The CDR3 extends over 13 amino acids. Trimming left V 5 bases short and J 4 bases short, with 11 bases between. The CDR3 DNA is TGTGCCAGCAGTGGGGGCGCCGGAGAGACCCAGTACTTC. The encoded protein is CASSGGAGETQYF.

The chain joins TRBV23-1 to TRBJ2-2; 9 bases are shared with TRBD2. TRBV23-1 carries the ORF label, with uncertain function. Germline trimming cut 3 bases from V and 0 bases from J; bases unmatched to any gene: 5. This CDR3 spans 17 amino acids. As DNA, the CDR3 is TGCGCCAGCAGTCACCTAGCGGGGCTCCCGAACACCGGGGAGCTGTTTTTT. Its translation: CASSHLAGLPNTGELFF.

The V gene is TRBV12-3 or TRBV12-4, the J gene TRBJ2-2; no clear D. This CDR3 region has 14 residues. V lost 2 bases and J 5 bases, leaving 9 bases between the germline ends. For the CDR3, the DNA is TGTGCCAGCAGTTTATCACAGATGACCGGGGAGCTGTTTTTT. Translating gives CASSLSQMTGELFF.

The CDR3 is CASSQERVRGKGSYEQYF. CDR3 DNA sequence: TGCGCCAGCAGCCAAGAAAGAGTGAGGGGCAAGGGATCCTACGAGCAGTACTTC. The J gene is TRBJ2-7, the V gene TRBV4-1; D assignment may be TRBD1 or TRBD2 (5 bases each). V lost 0 bases and J lost 1, with 19 bases in between. The V gene's germline CDR1 is MGHRA and CDR2 YSYEKL. This CDR3 has 18 residues.

This chain links TRBV5-6 with TRBJ1-1; no clear D gene. V shed 0 bases and J shed 10 bases, with 13 bases lying between them. CDR3 length: 13 residues. Germline lookup yields CDR1 SGHDT and CDR2 YYEEEE. CDR3 sequence (DNA): TGTGCCAGCAGCTTGGTGGGTGCCCTGGGAGCTTTCTTT. Amino acid sequence: CASSLVGALGAFF.